Sequencing of this TCR beta chain was carried out in a study of cytomegalovirus exposure and HLA in healthy donors. General study points: CMV serostatus was the only recorded immune exposure for donors. Most TCR beta V segments were productive about 90% or about 30% of the time in an earlier analysis. In most subjects, TCR beta sequences reportedly gave accurate predictions of HLA-A and HLA-B alleles. As a later analysis showed, several of the most significant clusters appeared to be linked to common viral pathogens.

The study ran its PCR with 60 Vbeta and 13 Jbeta primers. Assay: immunoSEQ multiplex PCR; the TCRdb copy retains only in-frame clones and omits some. The sample table sets out about 67,000 clones. On this clone itself: The target antigen is unknown.

The germline V and J ends were trimmed by 4 bases and 7 bases, with 17 bases remaining between them. The CDR3 totals 15 residues. Germline CDR1 and CDR2: MNHEY and SVGAGI. The sample comprised PBMCs. The source is a man younger than 45 in good health and CMV-seropositive. This chain links TRBV6-5 with TRBJ2-1; weak D call: TRBD1 (6 bases). CDR3 DNA: TGTGCCAGCAGTTCCCACGGCCAGGGGAAGAATGAGCAGTTCTTC. Translation gives CASSSHGQGKNEQFF.